This TCR beta chain originates from a study of cytomegalovirus exposure and HLA in healthy donors. General study points: Reports credit the classifier with highly specific, highly sensitive diagnosis of cytomegalovirus status.

A word on this clone: The target antigen is unknown. The same CDR3 can be traced to other DNA sequences in this sample.

Separate from the 666-subject first cohort, the roughly 120-subject validation cohort was the one that the donors belonged to. Libraries were prepared by immunoSEQ multiplex PCR; TCRdb keeps only in-frame clonotypes and omits some of them. The sample has roughly 330,000 clones, roughly nine tenths seen once; the top ten hold about 1%. This sequence was found in a woman aged 25 to 39 in good health and CMV-seropositive. Sequenced sample: PBMCs.

The DNA of the CDR3 is TGTGCCAGCAGTACAGGGGGCTATGGCTACACCTTC. It yields the protein CASSTGGYGYTF. The chain is built from TRBV27 and TRBJ1-2, with 8 bases that match TRBD1. J gave up 4 bases and V 5 bases, and 0 bases lay outside the gene matches. Germline CDR1 and CDR2: MNHEY and SMNVEV (reference sequence). The CDR3 is made up of 12 amino acids.